The 3 T cell receptor beta chains below all came from one sample that was sequenced in a study of HIV-infected patients and healthy controls. Alpha and beta constant-region primers primed reverse transcription of approximately 0.55 ug RNA. Separate chain-specific third strand synthesis with multiplexing indices produced the alpha and beta libraries. TCRdb recomputed calls from the 5' RACE reads with MiXCR, one row per CDR3 protein. There are 9,500 to 15,000 distinct CDR3 sequences in the sample; about a tenth occur only once, and 23% lies in the top ten. All unsorted peripheral T cells were captured because whole blood was used without fractionation. The sample consisted of blood, taken before antiretroviral therapy. All receptors come from an adult with HIV infection. The donor label of this sample is uncertain.

This clonotype has a handful of counts. The CDR3 here is CASSPPGGGREETQYF. In nucleotides, the CDR3 is TGTGCCAGTAGTCCCCCAGGAGGGGGGAGAGAAGAGACCCAGTACTTC. The V call is TRBV19, the J call TRBJ2-5; D is perhaps TRBD1 or TRBD2 (6 bases each). The V gene lost 5 bases and the J gene lost 3 bases, with 19 bases spanning the gap. The V gene's germline CDR1 is LNHDA and CDR2 SQIVND (reference sequence). The CDR3 consists of 16 residues.

This clonotype was observed many times. The chain combines TRBV6-5 with TRBJ1-4, with 8 bases lining up with TRBD1. From germline, CDR1 is MNHEY and CDR2 SVGAGI. J lost 5 bases, V lost 10 bases, and 9 bases had no gene match. This CDR3 has 14 residues. In DNA form, the CDR3 reads TGTGCCACCTCTGACAGGGGCTCCAATGAAAAACTGTTTTTT. This codes for CATSDRGSNEKLFF.

As concerns this clonotype: It may be a read error: a sequence one base away is much more abundant. The CDR3 ends on some other residue instead of the conserved phenylalanine or tryptophan, so this is likely a read error. V is TRBV5-8 and J is TRBJ2-1; tentatively, D is TRBD2 (5 bases). Trimming stripped 0 bases from V and 4 bases from J, with 14 bases between. This CDR3 comprises 16 residues. Germline-derived CDR1 and CDR2 are SGHTS and YDEGEE. For the CDR3, the DNA is TGTGCCAGCAGCTTGGAGGCCGGGGTACAGTACAATGAGCAGTTCCTC. Amino acids: CASSLEAGVQYNEQFL.